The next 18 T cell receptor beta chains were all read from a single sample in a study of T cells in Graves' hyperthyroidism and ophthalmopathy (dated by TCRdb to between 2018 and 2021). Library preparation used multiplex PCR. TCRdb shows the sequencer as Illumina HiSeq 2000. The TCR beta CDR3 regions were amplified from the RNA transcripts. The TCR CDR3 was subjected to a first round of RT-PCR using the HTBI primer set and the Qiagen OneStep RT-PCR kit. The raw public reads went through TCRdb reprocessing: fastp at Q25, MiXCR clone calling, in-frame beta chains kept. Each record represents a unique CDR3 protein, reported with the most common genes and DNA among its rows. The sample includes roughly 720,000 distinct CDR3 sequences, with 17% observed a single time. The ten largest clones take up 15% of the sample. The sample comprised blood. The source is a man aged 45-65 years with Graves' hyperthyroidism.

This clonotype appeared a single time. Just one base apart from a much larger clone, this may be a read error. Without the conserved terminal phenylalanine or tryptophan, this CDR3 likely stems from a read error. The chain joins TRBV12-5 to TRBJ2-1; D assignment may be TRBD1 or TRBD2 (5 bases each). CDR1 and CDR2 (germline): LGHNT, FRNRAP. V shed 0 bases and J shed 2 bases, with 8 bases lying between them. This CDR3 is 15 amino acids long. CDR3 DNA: TGTGCTAGTGGTTTGGTCGGGGCTACCTACAATGAGCAGTTCCTC. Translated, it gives CASGLVGATYNEQFL.

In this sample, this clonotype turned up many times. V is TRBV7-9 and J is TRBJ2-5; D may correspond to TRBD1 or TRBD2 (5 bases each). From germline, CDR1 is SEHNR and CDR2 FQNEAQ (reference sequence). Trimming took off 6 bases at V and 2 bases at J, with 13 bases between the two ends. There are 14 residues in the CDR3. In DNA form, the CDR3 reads TGTGCCAGCAGTCCCGGGACGCTACAAGAGACCCAGTACTTC. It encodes CASSPGTLQETQYF.

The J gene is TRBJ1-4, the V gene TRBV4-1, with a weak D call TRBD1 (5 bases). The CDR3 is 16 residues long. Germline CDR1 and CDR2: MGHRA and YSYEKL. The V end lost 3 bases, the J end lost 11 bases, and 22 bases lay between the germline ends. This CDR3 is CASSHQDPAQGEKLFF. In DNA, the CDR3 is TGCGCCAGCAGCCATCAAGACCCAGCCCAAGGGGAGAAACTGTTTTTT.

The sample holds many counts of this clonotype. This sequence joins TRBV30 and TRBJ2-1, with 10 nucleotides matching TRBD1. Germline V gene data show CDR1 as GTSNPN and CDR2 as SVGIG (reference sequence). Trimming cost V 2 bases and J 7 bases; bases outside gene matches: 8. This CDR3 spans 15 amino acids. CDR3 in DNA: TGTGCCTGGAGTCCGGGACAGGGGTCGCGGAATGAGCAGTTCTTC. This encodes CAWSPGQGSRNEQFF.

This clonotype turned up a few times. The CDR3 region is CSAKPGLAGRGNEQFF. The CDR3 region has the DNA TGCAGTGCTAAGCCGGGACTAGCGGGACGGGGCAATGAGCAGTTCTTC. The chain uses TRBV20-1 and TRBJ2-1; 13 bases agree with TRBD2. The CDR3 runs 16 residues. CDR1 and CDR2 (germline): DFQATT, SNEGSKA (reference sequence). V shed 4 bases, J shed 6 bases, and the junction held 9 bases outside the gene matches.

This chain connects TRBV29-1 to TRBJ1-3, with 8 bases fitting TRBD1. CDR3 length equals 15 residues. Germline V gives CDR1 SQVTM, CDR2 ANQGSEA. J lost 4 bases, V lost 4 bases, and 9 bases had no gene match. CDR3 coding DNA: TGCAGCGTTGTGGGCCAGGGGGCCAAGGGAAACACCATATATTTT. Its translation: CSVVGQGAKGNTIYF.

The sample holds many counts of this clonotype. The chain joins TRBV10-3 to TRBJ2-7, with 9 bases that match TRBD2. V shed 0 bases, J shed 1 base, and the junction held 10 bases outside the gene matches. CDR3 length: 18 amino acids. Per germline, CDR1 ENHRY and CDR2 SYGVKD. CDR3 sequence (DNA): TGTGCCATCAGTGAGTCAGGCGGGAGGGGCCCTCGTTCCTACGAGCAGTACTTC. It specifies CAISESGGRGPRSYEQYF.

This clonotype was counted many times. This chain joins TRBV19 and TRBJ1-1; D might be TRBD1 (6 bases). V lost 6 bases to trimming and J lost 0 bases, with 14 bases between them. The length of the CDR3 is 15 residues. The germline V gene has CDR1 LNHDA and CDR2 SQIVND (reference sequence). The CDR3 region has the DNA TGTGCCAGTAGAATCTACGGGACACTGAACACTGAAGCTTTCTTT. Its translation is CASRIYGTLNTEAFF.

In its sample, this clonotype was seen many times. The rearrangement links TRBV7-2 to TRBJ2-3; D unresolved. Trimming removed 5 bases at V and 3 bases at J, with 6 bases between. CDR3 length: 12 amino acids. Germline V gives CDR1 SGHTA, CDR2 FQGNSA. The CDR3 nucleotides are TGTGCCAGCAGCGCCCGGACAGATACGCAGTATTTT. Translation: CASSARTDTQYF.

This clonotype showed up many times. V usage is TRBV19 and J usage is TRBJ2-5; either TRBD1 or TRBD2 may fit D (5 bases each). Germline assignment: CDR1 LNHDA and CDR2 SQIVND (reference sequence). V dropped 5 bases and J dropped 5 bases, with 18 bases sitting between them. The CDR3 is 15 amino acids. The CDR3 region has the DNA TGTGCCAGTAGTGCCTGGGACCGCGAGAGGGAGACCCAGTACTTC. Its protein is CASSAWDRERETQYF.

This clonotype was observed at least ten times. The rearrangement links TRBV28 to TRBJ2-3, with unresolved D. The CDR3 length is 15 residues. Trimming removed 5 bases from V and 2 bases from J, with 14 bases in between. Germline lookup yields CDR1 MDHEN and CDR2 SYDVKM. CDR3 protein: CASSPLDGDTDTQYF. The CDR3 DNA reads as TGTGCCAGCAGTCCGCTCGACGGAGACACAGATACGCAGTATTTT.

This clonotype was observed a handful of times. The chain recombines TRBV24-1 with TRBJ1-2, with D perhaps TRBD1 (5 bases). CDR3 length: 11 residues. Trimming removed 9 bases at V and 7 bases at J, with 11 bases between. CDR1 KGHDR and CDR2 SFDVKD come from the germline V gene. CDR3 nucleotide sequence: TGTGCCACCCGCGGGGGGGTTGGCTACACCTTC. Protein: CATRGGVGYTF.

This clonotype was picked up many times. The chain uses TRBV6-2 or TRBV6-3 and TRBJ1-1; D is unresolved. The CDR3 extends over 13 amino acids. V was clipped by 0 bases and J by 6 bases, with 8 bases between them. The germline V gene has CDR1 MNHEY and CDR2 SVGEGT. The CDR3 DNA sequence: TGTGCCAGCAGTTACTCGATCGGAGCTGAAGCTTTCTTT. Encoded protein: CASSYSIGAEAFF.

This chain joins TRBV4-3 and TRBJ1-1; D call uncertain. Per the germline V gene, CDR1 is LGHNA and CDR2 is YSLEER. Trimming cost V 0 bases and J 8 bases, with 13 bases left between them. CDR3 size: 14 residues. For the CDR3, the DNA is TGCGCCAGCAGCCAAGAGGGTAGTTATGCCGAAGCTTTCTTT. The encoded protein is CASSQEGSYAEAFF.

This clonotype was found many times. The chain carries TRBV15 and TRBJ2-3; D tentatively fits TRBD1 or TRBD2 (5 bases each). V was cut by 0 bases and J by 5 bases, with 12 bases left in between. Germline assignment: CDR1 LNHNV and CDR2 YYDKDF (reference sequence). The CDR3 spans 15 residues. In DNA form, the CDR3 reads TGTGCCACCAGCAGAGAGGGGGTTTACGGAGATACGCAGTATTTT. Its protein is CATSREGVYGDTQYF.

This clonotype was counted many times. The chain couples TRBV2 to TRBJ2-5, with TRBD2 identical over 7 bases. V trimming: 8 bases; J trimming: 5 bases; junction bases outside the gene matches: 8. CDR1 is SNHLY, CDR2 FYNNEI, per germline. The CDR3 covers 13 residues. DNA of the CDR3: TGTGCCAGCGGTGGCGGGAGTAGCGAGACCCAGTACTTC. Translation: CASGGGSSETQYF.

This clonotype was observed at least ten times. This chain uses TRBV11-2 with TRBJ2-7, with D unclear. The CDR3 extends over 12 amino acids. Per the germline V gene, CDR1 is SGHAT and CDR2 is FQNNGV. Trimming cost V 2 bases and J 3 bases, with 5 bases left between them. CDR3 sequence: CASSLSNYEQYF. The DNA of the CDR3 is TGTGCCAGCAGCTTATCAAACTACGAGCAGTACTTC.

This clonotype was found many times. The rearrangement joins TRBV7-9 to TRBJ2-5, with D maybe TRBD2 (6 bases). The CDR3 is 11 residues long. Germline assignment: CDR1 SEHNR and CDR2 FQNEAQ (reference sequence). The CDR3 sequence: CVWGLQETQYF. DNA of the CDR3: TGTGTCTGGGGACTCCAAGAGACCCAGTACTTC. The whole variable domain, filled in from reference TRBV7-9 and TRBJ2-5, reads DTGVSQNPRHKITKRGQNVTFRCDPISEHNRLYWYRQTLGQGPEFLTYFQNEAQLEKSRLLSDRFSAERPKGSFSTLEIQRTEQGDSAMYLCVWGLQETQYFGPGTRLLVL.